Shown below are 12 T cell receptor beta chains from a single sample sequenced in a study of blood T cells in healthy people across ages. Using a J-beta primer mix together with a sample-barcoded 5' primer, a second PCR was run for about 6 to 12 cycles. TCRdb analysed the 5' RACE reads with MiXCR anew, one entry per CDR3 protein. The sample lists 1.5 million to 1.8 million distinct CDR3 sequences; around 40% were seen once. The sequencing input was blood. These receptors originate from a woman between 18 and 30 years old in good health.

The chain is built from TRBV20-1 and TRBJ2-2, with 7 bases matching TRBD2. The trim removed 5 bases at V and 0 bases at J, leaving 3 bases unmatched. Per the germline V gene, CDR1 is DFQATT and CDR2 is SNEGSKA (reference sequence). CDR3 length: 14 residues. The CDR3 DNA sequence: TGCAGTGCTGTGAGCGGGGCGAACACCGGGGAGCTGTTTTTT. Translating it yields CSAVSGANTGELFF.

CDR3 loop: CASSFGVSMKREQYF. CDR3 DNA: TGTGCCAGCAGTTTCGGGGTTTCAATGAAGCGCGAGCAGTACTTC. J is TRBJ2-5 and V is TRBV28, with D maybe TRBD2 (5 bases). The DNA end favors TRBJ2-7, so the J call may be wrong. The CDR3 contains 15 residues. The germline V gene encodes CDR1 MDHEN and CDR2 SYDVKM.

Only a few counts were recorded for this clonotype. V gene TRBV28 combines with J gene TRBJ1-2; perhaps TRBD1 as D (6 bases). V was cut by 5 bases and J by 0 bases, with 13 bases left in between. CDR1 is MDHEN, CDR2 SYDVKM, per germline. CDR3 length equals 15 residues. For the CDR3, the DNA is TGTGCCAGCAGTCAACAGGGACAAGCTAACTATGGCTACACCTTC. This encodes CASSQQGQANYGYTF.

This chain connects TRBV18 to TRBJ1-1; tentative D call: TRBD1 (5 bases). Germline lookup yields CDR1 KGHSH and CDR2 LQKENI. This CDR3 comprises 14 residues. Between the trimmed V and J ends, which lost 5 bases and 3 bases, there was a span of 13 bases. CDR3 loop: CASSSDTHDTEAFF. In DNA form, the CDR3 reads TGTGCCAGCTCATCGGACACTCACGACACTGAAGCTTTCTTT.

The chain carries TRBV7-2 and TRBJ2-5; a weak D match, TRBD1 (5 bases). Per the germline V gene, CDR1 is SGHTA and CDR2 is FQGNSA. The CDR3 covers 13 residues. V was shortened by 5 bases and J by 5 bases, with 12 bases between the two germline ends. This CDR3 reads CASSVGEWETQYF. DNA for the CDR3: TGTGCCAGCAGCGTAGGGGAATGGGAGACCCAGTACTTC.

This clonotype came up a few times. V gene TRBV7-2 combines with J gene TRBJ2-1; D is unclear. V was clipped by 2 bases and J by 6 bases, with 8 bases between them. The CDR3 is 13 residues long. The germline gives CDR1 SGHTA, CDR2 FQGNSA. The CDR3 coding sequence is TGTGCCAGCAGCTTAACTCCCCCCAATGAGCAGTTCTTC. The encoded protein is CASSLTPPNEQFF.

The rearrangement links TRBV6-5 to TRBJ1-2, with 9 nucleotides matching TRBD1. Germline V lookup: CDR1 MNHEY, CDR2 SVGAGI. The CDR3 consists of 18 residues. Unmatched junction bases numbered 12, after V lost 1 base and J lost 3 bases. CDR3 DNA: TGTGCCAGCAGTTACTTATGGACAGGGGCTGGCCCTGACTATGGCTACACCTTC. Translation: CASSYLWTGAGPDYGYTF.

This clonotype appeared many times. This CDR3 reads CASSEGSSGANVLTF. Here the CDR3 DNA reads TGTGCCAGCAGTGAAGGTTCCTCTGGGGCCAACGTCCTGACTTTC. The V and J genes are TRBV6-1 and TRBJ2-6; D unresolved. The CDR3 extends over 15 amino acids. V lost 1 base and J lost 0, with 4 bases in between. Germline loops: CDR1 MNHNS, CDR2 SASEGT.

In its sample, this clonotype was seen a few times. This chain uses TRBV7-2 with TRBJ1-6; no firm D call. CDR1 is SGHTA, CDR2 FQGNSA, per germline. Trimming took 5 bases from V and 7 from J, leaving 18 bases between them. The CDR3 spans 16 residues. The CDR3 protein is CASSRDAQVLNSPLHF. In DNA, the CDR3 is TGTGCCAGCAGCCGCGATGCCCAGGTGCTCAATTCACCCCTCCACTTT.

J is TRBJ1-1 and V is TRBV4-1, with a possible D match to TRBD1 (6 bases). V was clipped by 1 base and J by 5 bases, with 14 bases between them. The CDR3 sequence is 15 residues long. Germline CDR1 is MGHRA and CDR2 is YSYEKL. As DNA, the CDR3 is TGCGCCAGCAGCCAAGTGCAGGGGCCGGGAACTGAAGCTTTCTTT. Encoded protein: CASSQVQGPGTEAFF.

The gene calls are TRBV7-6 and TRBJ2-3; TRBD2 is a possible D gene (5 bases). In germline, CDR1 is SGHVS, CDR2 FNYEAQ. The CDR3 contains 19 residues. The germline V and J ends were trimmed by 1 base and 0 bases, with 20 bases remaining between them. CDR3 nucleotides: TGTGCCAGCAGCTTAGAGGCCCTAACGCGGGCCTGGAGCACAGATACGCAGTATTTT. Translation: CASSLEALTRAWSTDTQYF.

The J gene is TRBJ2-1, the V gene TRBV28, with 8 bases matching TRBD1. CDR3 size: 17 residues. In germline, CDR1 is MDHEN, CDR2 SYDVKM. Trimming cost V 0 bases and J 9 bases; bases outside gene matches: 13. The CDR3 sequence is CASSLWATGEISSEQFF. CDR3 DNA: TGTGCCAGCAGTTTATGGGCGACAGGGGAAATATCTAGTGAGCAGTTCTTC.